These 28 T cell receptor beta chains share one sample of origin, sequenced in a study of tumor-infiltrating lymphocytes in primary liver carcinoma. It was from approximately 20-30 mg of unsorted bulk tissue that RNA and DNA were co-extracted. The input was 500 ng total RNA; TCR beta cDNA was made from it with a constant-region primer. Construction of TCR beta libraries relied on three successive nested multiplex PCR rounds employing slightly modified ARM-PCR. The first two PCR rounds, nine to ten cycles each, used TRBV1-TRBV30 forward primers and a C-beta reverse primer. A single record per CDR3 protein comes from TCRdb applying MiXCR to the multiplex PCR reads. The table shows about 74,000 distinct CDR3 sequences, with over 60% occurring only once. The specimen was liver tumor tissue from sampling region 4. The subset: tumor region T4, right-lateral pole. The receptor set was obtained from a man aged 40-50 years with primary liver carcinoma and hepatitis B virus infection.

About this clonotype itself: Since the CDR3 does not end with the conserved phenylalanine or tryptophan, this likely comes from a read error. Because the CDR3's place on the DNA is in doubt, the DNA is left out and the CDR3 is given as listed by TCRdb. This CDR3 is CASSFRVGETQYL. The chain recombines TRBV11-2 with TRBJ2-5. The CDR3 length is 13 residues, termini included. Germline CDR1 reads SGHAT; CDR2 reads FQNNGV.

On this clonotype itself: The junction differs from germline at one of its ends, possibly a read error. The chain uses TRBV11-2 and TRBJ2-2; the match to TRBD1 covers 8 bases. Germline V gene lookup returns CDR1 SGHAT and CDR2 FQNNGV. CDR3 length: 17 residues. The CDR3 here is CASSFDRDRLGTGELFF. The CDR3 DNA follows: TGTGCTAGCAGTTTTGACCGGGACAGGCTCGGCACCGGGGAGCTGTTTTTT. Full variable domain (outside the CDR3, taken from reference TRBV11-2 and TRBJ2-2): EAGVAQSPRYKIIEKRQSVAFWCNPISGHATLYWYQQILGQGPKLLIQFQNNGVVDDSQLPKDRFSAERLKGVDSTLKIQPAKLEDSAVYLCASSFDRDRLGTGELFFGEGSRLTVL.

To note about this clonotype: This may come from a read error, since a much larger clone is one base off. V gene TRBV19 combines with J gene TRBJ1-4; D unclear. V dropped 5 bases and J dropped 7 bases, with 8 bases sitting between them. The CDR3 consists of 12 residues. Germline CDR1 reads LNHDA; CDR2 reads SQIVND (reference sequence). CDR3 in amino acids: CASSLILEKLFF. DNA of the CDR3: TGTGCCAGTAGTCTGATTCTTGAAAAACTGTTTTTT.

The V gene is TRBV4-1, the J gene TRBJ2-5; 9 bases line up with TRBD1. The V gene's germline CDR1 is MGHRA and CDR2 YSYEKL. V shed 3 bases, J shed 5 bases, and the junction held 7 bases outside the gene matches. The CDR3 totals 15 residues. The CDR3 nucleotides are TGCGCCAGCAGCCATACACAGGGGGCTGTGGAGACCCAGTACTTC. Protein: CASSHTQGAVETQYF.

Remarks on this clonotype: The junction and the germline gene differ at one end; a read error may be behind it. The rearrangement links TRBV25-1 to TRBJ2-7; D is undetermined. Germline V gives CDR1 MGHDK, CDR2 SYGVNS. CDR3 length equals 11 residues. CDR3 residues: CASSLTYDQYF. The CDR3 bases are TGTGCCAGCAGCCTTACCTACGACCAGTACTTC.

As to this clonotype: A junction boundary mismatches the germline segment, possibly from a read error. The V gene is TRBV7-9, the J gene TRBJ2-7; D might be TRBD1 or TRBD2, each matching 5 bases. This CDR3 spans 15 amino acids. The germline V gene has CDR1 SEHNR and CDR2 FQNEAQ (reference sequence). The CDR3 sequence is CASSRGAGGTYERYF. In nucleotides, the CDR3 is TGTGCCAGCAGTAGAGGAGCTGGTGGGACCTACGAGCGGTACTTC.

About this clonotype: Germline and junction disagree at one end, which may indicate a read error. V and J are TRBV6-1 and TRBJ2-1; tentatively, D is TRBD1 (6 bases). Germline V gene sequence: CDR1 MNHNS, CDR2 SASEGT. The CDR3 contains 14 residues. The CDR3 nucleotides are TGTGCCAACAGTAAAGACAGGCTTCTAAATGAGCAGTTCTTC. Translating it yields CANSKDRLLNEQFF.

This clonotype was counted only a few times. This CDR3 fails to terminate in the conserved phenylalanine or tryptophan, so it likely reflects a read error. CDR3 bases: TGTGCCAGCAGCTTAGAAGGGCGCGCCGAGCAGTACCTC. It specifies CASSLEGRAEQYL. V usage is TRBV11-2 and J usage is TRBJ2-7, with D unclear. In germline, CDR1 is SGHAT, CDR2 FQNNGV. CDR3 size: 13 residues. Trimming stripped 0 bases from V and 6 bases from J, with 9 bases between.

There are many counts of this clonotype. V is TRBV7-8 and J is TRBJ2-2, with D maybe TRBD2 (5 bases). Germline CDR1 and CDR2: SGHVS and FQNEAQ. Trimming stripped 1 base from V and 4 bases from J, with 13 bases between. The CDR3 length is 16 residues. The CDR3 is CASSLGRGVSTGELFF. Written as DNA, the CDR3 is TGTGCCAGCAGCTTAGGACGGGGAGTGAGCACCGGGGAGCTGTTTTTT.

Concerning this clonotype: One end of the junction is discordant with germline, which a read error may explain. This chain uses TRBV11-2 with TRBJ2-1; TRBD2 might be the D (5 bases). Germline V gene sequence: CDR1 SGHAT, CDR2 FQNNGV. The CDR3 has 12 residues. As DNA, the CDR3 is TGTGCCAGCAACATAGTCGGGAATGAGAAGTTCTTC. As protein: CASNIVGNEKFF.

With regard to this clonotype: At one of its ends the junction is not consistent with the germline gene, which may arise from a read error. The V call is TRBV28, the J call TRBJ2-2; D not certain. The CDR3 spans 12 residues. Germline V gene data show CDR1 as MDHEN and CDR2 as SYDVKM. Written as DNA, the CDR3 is TGTGCCTGCAGTCTTAACACCGGGGAGCTGTTTTTT. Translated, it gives CACSLNTGELFF. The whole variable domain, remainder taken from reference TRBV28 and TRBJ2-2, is DVKVTQSSRYLVKRTGEKVFLECVQDMDHENMFWYRQDPGLGLRLIYFSYDVKMKEKGDIPEGYSVSREKKERFSLILESASTNQTSMYLCACSLNTGELFFGEGSRLTVL.

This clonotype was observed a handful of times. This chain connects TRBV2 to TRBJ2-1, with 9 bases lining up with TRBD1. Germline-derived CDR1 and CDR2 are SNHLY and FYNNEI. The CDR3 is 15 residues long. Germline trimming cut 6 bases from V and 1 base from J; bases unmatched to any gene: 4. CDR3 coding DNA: TGTGCCAGCAGGACAGGGGGAGGGTCCTACAATGAGCAGTTCTTC. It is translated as CASRTGGGSYNEQFF.

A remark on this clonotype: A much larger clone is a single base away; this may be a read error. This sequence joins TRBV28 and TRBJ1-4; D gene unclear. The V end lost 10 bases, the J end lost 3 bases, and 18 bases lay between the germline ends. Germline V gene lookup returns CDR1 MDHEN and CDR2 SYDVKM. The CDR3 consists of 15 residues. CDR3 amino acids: CANSPLGMANEKLFF. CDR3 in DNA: TGTGCCAACAGCCCTTTGGGGATGGCTAATGAAAAACTGTTTTTT.

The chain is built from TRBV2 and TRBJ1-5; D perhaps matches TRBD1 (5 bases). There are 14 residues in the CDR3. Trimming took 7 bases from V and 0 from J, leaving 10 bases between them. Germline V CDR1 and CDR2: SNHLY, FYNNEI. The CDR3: CASKGVYSNQPQHF. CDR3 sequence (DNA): TGTGCCAGCAAAGGGGTCTATAGCAATCAGCCCCAGCATTTT.

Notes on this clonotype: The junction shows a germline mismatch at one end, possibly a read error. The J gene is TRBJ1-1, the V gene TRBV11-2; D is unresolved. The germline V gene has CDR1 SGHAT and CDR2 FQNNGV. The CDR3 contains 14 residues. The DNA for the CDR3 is TGTGCCAGCAGCCTAGAGTACTGTGTCACTGAGGCTTTCTTT. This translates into CASSLEYCVTEAFF. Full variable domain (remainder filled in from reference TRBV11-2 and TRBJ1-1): EAGVAQSPRYKIIEKRQSVAFWCNPISGHATLYWYQQILGQGPKLLIQFQNNGVVDDSQLPKDRFSAERLKGVDSTLKIQPAKLEDSAVYLCASSLEYCVTEAFFGQGTRLTVV.

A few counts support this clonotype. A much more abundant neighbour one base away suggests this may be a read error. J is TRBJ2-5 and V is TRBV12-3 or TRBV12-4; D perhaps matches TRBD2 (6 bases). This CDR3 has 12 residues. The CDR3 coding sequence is TGTGTCAGCAGTTGGAGCGGGGAGACCCAGTACTTC. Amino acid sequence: CVSSWSGETQYF.

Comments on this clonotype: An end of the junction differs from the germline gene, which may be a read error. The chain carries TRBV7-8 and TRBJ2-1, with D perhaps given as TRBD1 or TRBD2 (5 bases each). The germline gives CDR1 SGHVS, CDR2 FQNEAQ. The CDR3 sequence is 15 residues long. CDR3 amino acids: CASSPRGAWVNEQLF. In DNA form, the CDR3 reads TGTGCCAGCAGCCCGAGAGGGGCCTGGGTAAATGAGCAGCTCTTC.

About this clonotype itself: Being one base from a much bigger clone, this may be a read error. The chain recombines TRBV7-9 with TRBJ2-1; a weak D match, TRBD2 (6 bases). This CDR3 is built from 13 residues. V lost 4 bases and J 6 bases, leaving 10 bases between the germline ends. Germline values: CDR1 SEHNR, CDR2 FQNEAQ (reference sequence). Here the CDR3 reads CASSSQTSNEQFF. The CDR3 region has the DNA TGTGCCAGCAGCTCGCAGACTAGCAATGAGCAGTTCTTC.

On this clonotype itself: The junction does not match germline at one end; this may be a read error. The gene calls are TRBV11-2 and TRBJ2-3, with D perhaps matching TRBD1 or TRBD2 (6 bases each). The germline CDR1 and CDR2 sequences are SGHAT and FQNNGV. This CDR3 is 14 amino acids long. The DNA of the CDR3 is TGTGCCGGAGGGGCACGGGGGCCTGCAGATACGCAGAATTTT. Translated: CAGGARGPADTQNF.

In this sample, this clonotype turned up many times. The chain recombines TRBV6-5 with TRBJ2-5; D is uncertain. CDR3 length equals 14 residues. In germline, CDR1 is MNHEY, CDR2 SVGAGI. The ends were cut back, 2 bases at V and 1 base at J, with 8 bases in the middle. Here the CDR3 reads CASSYVGSQETQYF. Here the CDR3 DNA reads TGTGCCAGCAGTTACGTTGGCAGCCAAGAGACCCAGTACTTC.

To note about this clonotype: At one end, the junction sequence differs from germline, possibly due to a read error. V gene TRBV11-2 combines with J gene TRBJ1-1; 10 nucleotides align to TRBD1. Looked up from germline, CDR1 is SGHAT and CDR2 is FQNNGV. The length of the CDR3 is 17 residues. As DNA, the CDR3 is TGTGCCAGCAGCCGAATGGGGGGACAGGGGTCCGGCATTGAAGCTTCCTTT. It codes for CASSRMGGQGSGIEASF.

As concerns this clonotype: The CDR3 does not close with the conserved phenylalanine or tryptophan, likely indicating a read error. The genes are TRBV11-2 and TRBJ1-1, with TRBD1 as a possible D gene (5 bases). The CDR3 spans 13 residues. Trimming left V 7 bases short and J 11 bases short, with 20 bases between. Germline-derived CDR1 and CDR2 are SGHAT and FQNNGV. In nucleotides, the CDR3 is TGTGCCAGCAACAGAGGCGGGGCAGGGAATGCTTTCTCT. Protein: CASNRGGAGNAFS.

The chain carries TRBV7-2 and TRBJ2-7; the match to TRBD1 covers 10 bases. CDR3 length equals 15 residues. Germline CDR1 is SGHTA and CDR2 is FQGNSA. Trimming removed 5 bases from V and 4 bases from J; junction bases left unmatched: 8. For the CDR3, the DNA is TGTGCCAGCAGCCCCTGGACAGGGGGTGTGTACGAGCAGTACTTC. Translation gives CASSPWTGGVYEQYF.

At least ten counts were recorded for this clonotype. CDR3 protein: CAATGSSTDTQYF. CDR3 nucleotide sequence: TGTGCCGCGACCGGTTCTAGCACAGATACGCAGTATTTT. J is TRBJ2-3 and V is TRBV10-3; D unresolved. The CDR3 sequence is 13 residues long. The V end was cut by 11 bases, the J end by 0 bases, with 12 bases between. Germline V lookup: CDR1 ENHRY, CDR2 SYGVKD.

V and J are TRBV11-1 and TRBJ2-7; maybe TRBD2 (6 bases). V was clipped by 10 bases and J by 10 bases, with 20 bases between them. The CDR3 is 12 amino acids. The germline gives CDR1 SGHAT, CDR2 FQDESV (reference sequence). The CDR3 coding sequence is TGTGCCACCAACTTAGCGGAGACAAAACAGTACTTC. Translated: CATNLAETKQYF.

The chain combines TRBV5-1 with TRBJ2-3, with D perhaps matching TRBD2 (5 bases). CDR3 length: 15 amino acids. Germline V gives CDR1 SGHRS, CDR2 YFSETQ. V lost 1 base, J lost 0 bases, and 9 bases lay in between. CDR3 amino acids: CASSLLERSTDTQYF. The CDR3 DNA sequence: TGCGCCAGCAGCTTGCTCGAGCGGAGCACAGATACGCAGTATTTT.

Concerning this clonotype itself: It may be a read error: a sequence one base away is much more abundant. The CDR3 is CAWRSNSPLNF. CDR3 nucleotides: TGTGCCTGGAGGTCTAATTCACCCCTCAACTTT. The rearrangement uses TRBV30 and TRBJ1-6; D unclear. The germline CDR1 and CDR2 sequences are GTSNPN and SVGIG (reference sequence). The CDR3 is 11 residues long.

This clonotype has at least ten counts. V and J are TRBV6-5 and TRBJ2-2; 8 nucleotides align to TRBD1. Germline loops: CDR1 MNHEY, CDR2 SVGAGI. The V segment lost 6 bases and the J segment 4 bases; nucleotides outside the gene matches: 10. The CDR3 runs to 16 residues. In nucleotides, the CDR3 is TGTGCCAGCAGATTCACAGGGGGAGCGAGCACCGGGGAGCTGTTTTTT. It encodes CASRFTGGASTGELFF.